Sequencing of this T cell receptor beta chain was carried out in a study of blood T cell repertoires in COVID-19. Study as a whole: COVID-19 samples, acute and convalescent, were from the United States, Italy and Spain. The cDNA or gDNA used as material had been derived from T cells, B-cell-depleted T cells, or PBMCs.

Per the study methods: Reference gene primer amplification gave estimated nucleated cell counts. Generated by immunoSEQ multiplex PCR, the TCRdb table keeps only in-frame clones and is missing some. From that table come the V and J calls and clone size; the DNA was used to work out D and trimming. The table has approximately 180,000 clones, over 75% seen once. Sequencing input: peripheral blood. This sequence originates from a man in his 60s with acute or convalescent COVID-19.

The CDR3 is CASSYSTTKLYEQYF. CDR3 in DNA: TGTGCCAGCAGTTACTCGACGACTAAACTTTACGAGCAGTACTTC. The chain couples TRBV6-5 to TRBJ2-7, with D perhaps TRBD2 (5 bases). The CDR3 consists of 15 residues. With 0 bases removed from V and 4 bases from J, the gap between germline ends came to 13 bases. Germline V CDR1 and CDR2: MNHEY, SVGAGI.